This T cell receptor (beta chain) was identified during a study of blood T cell repertoires in COVID-19. About the research overall: T cells, B-cell-depleted T cells, or PBMCs supplied cDNA or gDNA.

Germline V lookup: CDR1 SGHVS, CDR2 FQNEAQ. This CDR3 contains 15 residues. V was clipped by 5 bases and J by 2 bases; unmatched bases: 5. In the study's own analysis: Using reference gene primer amplification, nucleated cell counts were estimated. The data were produced by immunoSEQ multiplex PCR, yet TCRdb's version contains in-frame clones alone and is incomplete. V and J calls plus clone size are reproduced from that table; the DNA served to infer D and trimming. The sample yields 140,000 to 150,000 clones, roughly 90% seen once. The study assigned cohorts using participant-reported clinical history.

The sequencing sample was made of PBMCs or T cells enriched from blood (not recorded which). The chain employs TRBV7-8 and TRBJ2-1; 8 bases map to TRBD1. The sequence derives from a woman in her 30s with acute COVID-19. DNA for the CDR3: TGTGCCAGCAGCCTATCGACAGGGGCCTACAATGAGCAGTTCTTC. Translation: CASSLSTGAYNEQFF. The full variable domain, completed using reference TRBV7-8 and TRBJ2-1, is GAGVSQSPRYKVAKRGQDVALRCDPISGHVSLFWYQQALGQGPEFLTYFQNEAQLDKSGLPSDRFFAERPEGSVSTLKIQRTQQEDSAVYLCASSLSTGAYNEQFFGPGTRLTVL.